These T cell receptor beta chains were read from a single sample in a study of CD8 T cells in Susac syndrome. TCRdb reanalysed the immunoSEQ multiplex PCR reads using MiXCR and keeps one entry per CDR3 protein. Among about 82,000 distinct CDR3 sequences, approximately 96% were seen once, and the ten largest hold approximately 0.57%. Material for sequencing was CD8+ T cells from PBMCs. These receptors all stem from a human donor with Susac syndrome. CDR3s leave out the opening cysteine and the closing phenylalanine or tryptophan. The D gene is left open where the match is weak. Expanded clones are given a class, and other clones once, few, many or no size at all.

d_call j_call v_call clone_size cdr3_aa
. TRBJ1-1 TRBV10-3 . AISVTGTTEAF
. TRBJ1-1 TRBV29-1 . SVARMNTEAF
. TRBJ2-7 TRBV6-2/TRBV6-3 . ASSPRGITYEQY
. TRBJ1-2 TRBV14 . ASSQDPRSRDGYT
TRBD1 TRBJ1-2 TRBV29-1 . SVETRQGTQGAGGYT
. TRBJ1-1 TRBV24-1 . ATSDSLNTEAF
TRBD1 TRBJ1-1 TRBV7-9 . ASSQTGVWEAF
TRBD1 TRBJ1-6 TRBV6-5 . ASSYPQGGLLNSPLH
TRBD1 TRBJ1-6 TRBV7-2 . ASIWDRGADSPLH
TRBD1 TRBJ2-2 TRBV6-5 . ASSLGQGRGELF
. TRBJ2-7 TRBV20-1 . SASSWSGEQY
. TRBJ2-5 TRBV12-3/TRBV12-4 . ASMSFLGPQETQY
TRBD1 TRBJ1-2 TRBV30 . AWGDRDGYT
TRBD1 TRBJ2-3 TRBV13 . ASSSDRGLMY
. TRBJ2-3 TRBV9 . ASSVEGVGDTQY
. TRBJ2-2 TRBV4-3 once ASSQDRNTGELF